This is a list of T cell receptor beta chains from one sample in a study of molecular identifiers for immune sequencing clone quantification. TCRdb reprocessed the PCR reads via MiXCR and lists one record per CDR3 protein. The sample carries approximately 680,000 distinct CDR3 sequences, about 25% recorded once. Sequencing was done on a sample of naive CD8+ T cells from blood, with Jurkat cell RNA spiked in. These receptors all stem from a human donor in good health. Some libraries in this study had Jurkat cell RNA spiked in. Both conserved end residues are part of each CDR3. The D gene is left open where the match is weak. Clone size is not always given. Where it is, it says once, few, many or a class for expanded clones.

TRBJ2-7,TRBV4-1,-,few,CASKGNSLSEQYF,TGCGCCAGCAAAGGGAACAGTTTGAGTGAGCAGTACTTC
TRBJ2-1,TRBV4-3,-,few,CASSQDRTIYNEQFF,TGCGCCAGCAGCCAAGACAGGACCATTTACAATGAGCAGTTCTTC
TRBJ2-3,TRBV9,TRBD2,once,CASSVGLAGNTDAQYF,TGTGCCAGCAGCGTAGGACTAGCGGGAAACACAGATGCGCAGTATTTT
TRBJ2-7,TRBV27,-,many,CASSLGAREEQYF,TGTGCCAGCAGTTTGGGCGCTCGGGAAGAGCAGTACTTC
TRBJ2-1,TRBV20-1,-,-,CSVPGPLGNEQFF,TGCAGTGTCCCCGGTCCACTTGGGAATGAGCAGTTCTTC
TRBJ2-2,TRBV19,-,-,CAGSPAGGPVGAGELFF,TGTGCCGGTAGTCCCGCCGGCGGACCCGTCGGGGCCGGGGAGCTGTTTTTT
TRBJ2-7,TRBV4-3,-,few,CASSQDDGFTYEQYF,TGCGCCAGCAGCCAAGATGACGGGTTCACCTACGAGCAGTACTTC
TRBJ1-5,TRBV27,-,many,CASSVTGSNQPQHF,TGTGCCAGCAGTGTGACAGGTAGCAATCAGCCCCAGCATTTT
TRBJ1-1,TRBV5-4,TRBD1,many,CASSLPTGYSEAFF,TGTGCCAGCAGCTTGCCGACAGGGTACTCTGAAGCTTTCTTT
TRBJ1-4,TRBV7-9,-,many,CASREATNEKLFF,TGTGCCAGCAGAGAAGCAACTAATGAAAAACTGTTTTTT
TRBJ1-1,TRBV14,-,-,CASSPGGWREALF,TGTGCCAGCAGCCCCGGGGGGTGGCGTGAAGCTCTCTTT
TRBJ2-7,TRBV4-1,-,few,CASSQDLGFSGYEQYF,TGCGCCAGCAGCCAAGATCTCGGGTTTTCGGGTTACGAGCAGTACTTC
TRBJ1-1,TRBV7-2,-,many,CASSLVPGVYAEAFF,TGTGCCAGCAGCTTAGTGCCAGGGGTGTACGCTGAAGCTTTCTTT
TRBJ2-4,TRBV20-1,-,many,CSAIAEAKNIQYF,TGCAGTGCTATTGCAGAAGCCAAAAACATTCAGTACTTC
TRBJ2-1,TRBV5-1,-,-,CASSLDRRGSYNEQFF,TGCGCCAGCAGCTTGGATCGGCGGGGAAGCTACAATGAGCAGTTCTTC
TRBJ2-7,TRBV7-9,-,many,CASSDPAGGYEQYF,TGTGCCAGCAGTGACCCGGCTGGAGGCTACGAGCAGTACTTC
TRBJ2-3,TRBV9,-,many,CASSVGTTDTDTQYF,TGTGCCAGCAGCGTAGGAACGACAGACACAGATACGCAGTATTTT
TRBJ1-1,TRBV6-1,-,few,CASSARTVYSTEAFF,TGTGCCAGCAGCGCCCGGACAGTATATTCCACTGAAGCTTTCTTT
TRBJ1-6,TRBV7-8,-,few,CASSLSGAYSYNSPLHF,TGTGCCAGCAGCTTATCCGGGGCCTATTCCTATAATTCACCCCTCCACTTT
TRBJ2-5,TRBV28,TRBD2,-,CASSSREGRETQYF,TGTGCCAGCAGTTCGCGGGAGGGCCGCGAGACCCAGTACTTC
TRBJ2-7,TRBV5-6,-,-,CASSLAGAVNEQYF,TGTGCCAGCAGCTTGGCAGGGGCGGTCAACGAGCAGTACTTC
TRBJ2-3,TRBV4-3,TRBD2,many,CASSQEGGAGGGYTQYF,TGCGCCAGCAGCCAAGAAGGCGGAGCGGGGGGGGGATATACGCAGTATTTT
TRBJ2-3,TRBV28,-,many,CASSLDGSGRRTDTQYF,TGTGCCAGCAGTTTAGACGGAAGCGGCAGACGGACAGATACGCAGTATTTT
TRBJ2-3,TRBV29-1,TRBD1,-,CGVERGGQGNTDAQYF,TGCGGCGTTGAACGGGGAGGACAGGGAAACACAGATGCGCAGTATTTT
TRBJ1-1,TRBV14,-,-,CASSQDSMITEAFF,TGTGCCAGCAGCCAGGACAGCATGATCACTGAAGCTTTCTTT
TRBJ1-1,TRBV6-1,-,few,CASGAGKGWNTEAFF,TGTGCCAGCGGGGCAGGGAAAGGATGGAACACTGAAGCTTTCTTT
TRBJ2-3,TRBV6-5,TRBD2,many,CASSATSGHSTDTQYF,TGTGCCAGCAGTGCCACTAGCGGGCACAGCACAGATACGCAGTATTTT
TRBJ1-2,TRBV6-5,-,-,CASSYNFQVVPYGYTF,TGTGCCAGCAGTTACAACTTTCAGGTGGTTCCCTATGGCTACACCTTC
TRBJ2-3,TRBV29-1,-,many,CSVSSDTHPADTQYF,TGCAGCGTATCAAGTGACACCCACCCCGCAGATACGCAGTATTTT
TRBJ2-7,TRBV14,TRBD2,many,CASSPTSGYSYEQYF,TGTGCCAGCAGCCCTACTAGCGGGTATTCCTACGAGCAGTACTTC
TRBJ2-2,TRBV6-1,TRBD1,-,CASSTKQGAGAGELFF,TGTGCCAGCAGCACGAAGCAGGGGGCGGGTGCCGGGGAGCTGTTTTTT
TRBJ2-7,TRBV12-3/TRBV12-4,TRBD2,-,CASSSTGGEYEQYF,TGTGCCAGCAGTTCCACCGGGGGGGAGTACGAGCAGTACTTC
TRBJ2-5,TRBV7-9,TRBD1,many,CASSATGFGETQYF,TGTGCCAGCAGCGCGACAGGGTTCGGTGAGACCCAGTACTTC
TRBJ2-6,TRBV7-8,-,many,CASSTYGQSSGANVLTF,TGTGCCAGCAGCACTTACGGACAGAGCTCTGGGGCCAACGTCCTGACTTTC
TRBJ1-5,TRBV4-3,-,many,CASSQDRGAMNQPQHF,TGCGCCAGCAGCCAAGATCGCGGGGCAATGAATCAGCCCCAGCATTTT
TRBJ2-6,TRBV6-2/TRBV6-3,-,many,CASTPPGGPGANVLTF,TGTGCCAGCACCCCCCCAGGAGGACCTGGGGCCAACGTCCTGACTTTC
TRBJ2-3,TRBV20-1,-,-,CSALAPRVVGIADTQYF,TGCAGTGCCCTAGCTCCCCGGGTAGTAGGTATCGCAGATACGCAGTATTTT
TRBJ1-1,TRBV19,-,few,CASSIGPNGNTEAFF,TGTGCCAGTAGTATTGGTCCCAACGGAAACACTGAAGCTTTCTTT
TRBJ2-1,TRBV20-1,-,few,CSARLLDRDNEQFF,TGCAGTGCTCGCCTACTAGATAGGGACAATGAGCAGTTCTTC
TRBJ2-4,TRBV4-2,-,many,CASSEEGGLLAKNIQYF,TGTGCCAGCAGCGAAGAGGGAGGCCTGTTGGCCAAAAACATTCAGTACTTC